The T cell receptor beta chain under discussion was sequenced for a study of vaccination effects on CD4 cells after COVID-19. On the study more broadly: Post-vaccine draws lagged the second dose by a median of 72 days.

Remarks on this clone: Its specificity is unknown.

The CDR3 covers 16 residues. This table comes from immunoSEQ multiplex PCR, and its TCRdb copy is limited to in-frame clones, with some not included. The sample holds some 22,000 clones; over 70% are singletons and the top ten take 20% to 25%. After expansion with viral peptide pools in the ViraFEST assay, antigen-specific CD4+ T cells were sequenced. Subsequent to a culture period of less than twelve days, CD4+ T cells were isolated. Either the mRNA-1273 or the BNT162b2 vaccine was given to participants as two doses. Recipients of the vaccine had no prior SARS-CoV-2 infection and negative nucleocapsid antibodies. The researchers cultured roughly 2.2 million PBMC per well with 8.5 to 10 IU/ml IL-2 and approximately 9.9 ug/ml peptides. IL-2 medium took the place of half the medium on both days 3 and 7.

This TCR was recovered from a human donor who received a COVID-19 vaccine. The chain couples TRBV21-1 to TRBJ2-1. TRBV21-1 is assigned pseudogene status. The specimen comprised CD4+ T cells from PBMCs cultured with HCoV-NL63 spike peptides, sampled after COVID-19 vaccination. The CDR3 sequence is CASSKGGGSSGNEQFF. CDR3 DNA sequence: TGTGCCAGCAGCAAAGGAGGGGGGAGTTCTGGTAATGAGCAGTTCTTC.